The present TCR beta chain was sequenced within a study of chemoradiotherapy in HPV16-positive cancers. Study-wide results and limits: HPV-responsive T-cell expansion during chemoradiotherapy was linked to improved recurrence-free survival in HPV16-positive patients. Candidate HPV-specific clones and E7-related TCR motifs grew in tumor during treatment. HPV-specific T cells were functionally defined from only two HPV16-positive patients.

A note on this clone: As yet, its antigen is unknown.

Repeated repertoire sampling spanned the course of chemoradiotherapy. The length of the CDR3 is 14 residues. The germline CDR1 and CDR2 sequences are SQVTM and ANQGSEA. V lost 3 bases, J lost 1 base, and 13 bases lay in between. Clones were sequenced by immunoSEQ multiplex PCR, and TCRdb holds only the in-frame ones, with some missing. Among thousands of clones listed, about 74% were seen once. Sample acquisition took place from a patient who underwent chemoradiotherapy. The gene calls are TRBV29-1 and TRBJ2-7, with a weak D call TRBD2 (7 bases). This TCR was sampled from a human donor with HPV-associated anogenital cancer. This CDR3 reads CSVEIGGRSYEQYF. For the CDR3, the DNA is TGCAGCGTTGAGATCGGGGGGCGATCCTACGAGCAGTACTTC.